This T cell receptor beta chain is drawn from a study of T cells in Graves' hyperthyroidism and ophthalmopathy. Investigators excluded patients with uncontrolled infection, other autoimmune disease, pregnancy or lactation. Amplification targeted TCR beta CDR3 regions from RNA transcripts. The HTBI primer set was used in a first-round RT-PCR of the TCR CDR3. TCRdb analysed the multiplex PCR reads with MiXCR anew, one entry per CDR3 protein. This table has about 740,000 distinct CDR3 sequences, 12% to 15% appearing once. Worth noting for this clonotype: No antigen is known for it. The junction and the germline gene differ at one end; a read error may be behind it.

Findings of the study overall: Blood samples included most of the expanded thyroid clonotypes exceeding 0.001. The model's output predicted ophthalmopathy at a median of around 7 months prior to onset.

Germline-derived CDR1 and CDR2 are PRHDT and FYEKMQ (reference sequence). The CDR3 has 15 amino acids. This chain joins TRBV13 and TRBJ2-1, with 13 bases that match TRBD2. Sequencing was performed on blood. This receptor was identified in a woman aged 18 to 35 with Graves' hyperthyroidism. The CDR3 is CASSQVGLAGVGQFF. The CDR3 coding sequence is TGCGCCAGCAGCCAGGTAGGACTAGCGGGAGTGGGGCAGTTCTTC.